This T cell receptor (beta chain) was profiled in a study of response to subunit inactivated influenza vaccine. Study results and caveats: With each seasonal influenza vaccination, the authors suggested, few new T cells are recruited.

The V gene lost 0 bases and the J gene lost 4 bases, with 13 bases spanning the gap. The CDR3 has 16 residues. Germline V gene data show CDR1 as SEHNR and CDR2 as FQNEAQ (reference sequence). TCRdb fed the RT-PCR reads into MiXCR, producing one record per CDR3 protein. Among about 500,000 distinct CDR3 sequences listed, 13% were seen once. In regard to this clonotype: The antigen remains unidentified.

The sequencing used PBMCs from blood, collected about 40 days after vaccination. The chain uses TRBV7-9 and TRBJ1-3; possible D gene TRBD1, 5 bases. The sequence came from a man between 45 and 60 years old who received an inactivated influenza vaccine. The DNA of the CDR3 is TGTGCCAGCAGCTTAGCGGGGCAGAGCTACGGAAACACCATATATTTT. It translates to CASSLAGQSYGNTIYF.